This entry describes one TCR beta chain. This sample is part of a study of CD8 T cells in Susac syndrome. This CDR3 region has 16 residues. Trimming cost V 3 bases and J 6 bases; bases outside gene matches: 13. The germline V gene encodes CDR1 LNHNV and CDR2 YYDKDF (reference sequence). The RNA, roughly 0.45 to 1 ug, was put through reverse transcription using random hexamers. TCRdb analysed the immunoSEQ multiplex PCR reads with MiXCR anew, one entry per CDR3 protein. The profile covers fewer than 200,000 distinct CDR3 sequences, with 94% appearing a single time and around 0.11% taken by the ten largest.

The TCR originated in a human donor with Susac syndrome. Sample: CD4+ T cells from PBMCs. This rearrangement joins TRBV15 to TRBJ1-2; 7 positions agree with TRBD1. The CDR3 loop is CATSRLKPDREDGYTF. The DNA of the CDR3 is TGTGCCACCAGCAGGCTAAAACCAGACAGGGAAGATGGCTACACCTTC.